This T cell receptor beta chain is drawn from a study of blood T cell repertoires in COVID-19. Trimming took 1 base from V and 0 from J, leaving 16 bases between them. The CDR3 is made up of 17 amino acids. Germline V gives CDR1 LGHNA, CDR2 YNFKEQ. In the authors' workflow: By means of reference gene primer amplification, nucleated cell counts were estimated. Sequenced by immunoSEQ multiplex PCR; TCRdb stores in-frame clones only, minus some. The V and J calls and clone size are taken from that table; D and trimming were inferred from the DNA. The sample gives about 330,000 clones, 70% to 90% of which show up once; under 6.5% is in the top ten.

The sequenced sample was peripheral blood. The rearrangement links TRBV4-2 to TRBJ2-7; D is possibly TRBD2 (6 bases). The receptor's source is a man aged 18-30 years who had recovered from COVID-19. Here the CDR3 DNA reads TGTGCCAGCAGCCAAGGCACCCGGGACTCGAGCTCCTACGAGCAGTACTTC. Its translation: CASSQGTRDSSSYEQYF.